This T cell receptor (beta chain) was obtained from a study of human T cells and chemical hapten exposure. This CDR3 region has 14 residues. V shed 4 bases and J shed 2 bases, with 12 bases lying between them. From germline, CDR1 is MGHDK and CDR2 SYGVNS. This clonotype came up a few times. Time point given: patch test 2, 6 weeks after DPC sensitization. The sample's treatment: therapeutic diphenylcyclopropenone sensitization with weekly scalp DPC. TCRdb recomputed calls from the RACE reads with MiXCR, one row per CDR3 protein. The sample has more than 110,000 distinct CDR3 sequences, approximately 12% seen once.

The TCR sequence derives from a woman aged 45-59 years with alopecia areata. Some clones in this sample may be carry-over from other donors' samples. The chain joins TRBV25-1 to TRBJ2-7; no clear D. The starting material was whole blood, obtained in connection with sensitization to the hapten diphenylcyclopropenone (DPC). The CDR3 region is CASSAPGFTYEQYF. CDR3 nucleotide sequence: TGTGCCAGCAGTGCCCCGGGTTTTACCTACGAGCAGTACTTC.